The next 25 T cell receptor beta chains were all read from a single sample in a study of OX40 agonist ivuxolimab in advanced cancers. The method was immunoSEQ multiplex PCR; TCRdb's version includes in-frame clones alone and lacks a portion of them. The data hold 70,000 to 80,000 clones, with about 86% observed a single time. The sequencing here drew on CD4+ or CD8+ T cells sorted from blood, taken in a trial of the OX40 agonist ivuxolimab. The receptors here all came from an adult with an advanced solid tumor such as melanoma, head and neck, liver or kidney cancer.

This clone was observed a single time. The V and J genes are TRBV6-6 and TRBJ1-1, with TRBD1 identical over 8 bases. Trimming removed 2 bases from V and 1 base from J; junction bases left unmatched: 6. The germline CDR1 and CDR2 sequences are MNHNY and SVGAGI (reference sequence). This CDR3 is 16 amino acids long. The CDR3 bases are TGTGCCAGCAGTTACGGCTGGACAGGGCAGAACACTGAAGCTTTCTTT. It is translated as CASSYGWTGQNTEAFF.

This clone is a singleton in its sample. The rearrangement uses TRBV27 and TRBJ2-5, with a weak D call TRBD2 (5 bases). The CDR3 sequence is 12 residues long. The V gene lost 5 bases and the J gene lost 7 bases, with 11 bases spanning the gap. The V gene's germline CDR1 is MNHEY and CDR2 SMNVEV (reference sequence). The CDR3 DNA reads as TGTGCCAGCAGTATCATAAGCGGGACCCAGTACTTC. Translation gives CASSIISGTQYF.

The rearrangement links TRBV28 to TRBJ1-3; no clear D. This CDR3 is built from 13 residues. Germline-derived CDR1 and CDR2 are MDHEN and SYDVKM. Trimming pared 6 bases from V and 9 bases from J, leaving 15 bases between. This chain's CDR3 is CASSRRLVGTIYF. As DNA, the CDR3 is TGTGCCAGCAGCCGAAGGCTGGTGGGCACCATATATTTT.

The chain carries TRBV18 and TRBJ2-5; 7 bases map to TRBD1. From germline, CDR1 is KGHSH and CDR2 LQKENI. The CDR3 is made up of 14 amino acids. J lost 7 bases, V lost 2 bases, and 7 bases had no gene match. The CDR3 coding sequence is TGTGCCAGCTCACCAACAACAGGGGCGGGGACCCAGTACTTC. Its protein is CASSPTTGAGTQYF.

CDR3 loop: CASSEARGTGQLTDTQYF. The CDR3 region has the DNA TGCGCCAGCAGCGAAGCGCGAGGGACAGGTCAGCTCACAGATACGCAGTATTTT. The chain links TRBV5-1 to TRBJ2-3; 8 nucleotides line up with TRBD1. This CDR3 has 18 amino acids. The V segment lost 4 bases and the J segment 2 bases; nucleotides outside the gene matches: 15. Germline values: CDR1 SGHRS, CDR2 YFSETQ.

The chain carries TRBV14 and TRBJ2-7; 11 bases line up with TRBD2. The CDR3 spans 16 residues. V was pared by 0 bases and J by 4 bases, with 5 bases of the junction left unmatched. CDR1 SGHDN and CDR2 FVKESK come from the germline V gene. CDR3 amino acids: CASSQEGASGRYEQYF. The CDR3 DNA sequence: TGTGCCAGCAGCCAAGAGGGGGCTAGCGGGAGGTACGAGCAGTACTTC.

The chain has TRBV19 and TRBJ1-1; no clear D. The CDR3 spans 13 residues. Germline assignment: CDR1 LNHDA and CDR2 SQIVND (reference sequence). V was clipped by 4 bases and J by 0 bases, with 6 bases between them. CDR3 bases: TGTGCCAGTAGTAGTGGTCTGAACACTGAAGCTTTCTTT. Protein sequence: CASSSGLNTEAFF. Filled out from reference TRBV19 and TRBJ1-1, the complete variable domain reads DGGITQSPKYLFRKEGQNVTLSCEQNLNHDAMYWYRQDPGQGLRLIYYSQIVNDFQKGDIAEGYSVSREKKESFPLTVTSAQKNPTAFYLCASSSGLNTEAFFGQGTRLTVV.

The CDR3 nucleotides are TGTGCCAGCATCACAGGATTCGCGAACACCGGGGAGCTGTTTTTT. Its translation is CASITGFANTGELFF. This sequence joins TRBV28 and TRBJ2-2; TRBD1 is a possible D gene (5 bases). V was trimmed by 7 bases and J by 0 bases, leaving 12 bases between them. CDR1 and CDR2 from the germline V gene are MDHEN and SYDVKM. The CDR3 loop spans 15 amino acids.

The chain links TRBV30 to TRBJ2-1; perhaps TRBD1 as D (5 bases). CDR3 length: 15 amino acids. V lost 3 bases and J 4 bases, leaving 16 bases between the germline ends. Germline V gives CDR1 GTSNPN, CDR2 SVGIG (reference sequence). DNA for the CDR3: TGTGCCTGGAGGGACAACGGACCCAGGTACAATGAGCAGTTCTTC. It is translated as CAWRDNGPRYNEQFF.

The chain uses TRBV28 and TRBJ1-4; D possibly corresponds to TRBD1 (5 bases). The CDR3 sequence is 12 residues long. CDR1 is MDHEN and CDR2 is SYDVKM in the germline V gene. Trimming removed 8 bases at V and 7 bases at J, with 11 bases between. CDR3 protein: CASSGQGEKLFF. In nucleotides, the CDR3 is TGTGCCAGCTCCGGGCAGGGTGAAAAACTGTTTTTT.

The chain is built from TRBV6-5 and TRBJ2-7; TRBD1 matches 7 bases. With V trimmed by 6 bases and J by 0 bases, 8 bases remained unmatched. Germline V gene lookup returns CDR1 MNHEY and CDR2 SVGAGI. The CDR3 runs 15 residues. The CDR3 DNA reads as TGTGCCAGCAGCCGCCGGGACAGACTCTCCTACGAGCAGTACTTC. This translates into CASSRRDRLSYEQYF.

The rearrangement joins TRBV7-6 to TRBJ2-7; a weak D match, TRBD1 (6 bases). CDR3 length: 15 residues. CDR1 and CDR2 (germline): SGHVS, FNYEAQ. V was clipped by 5 bases and J by 3 bases, with 17 bases between them. The CDR3 is CASSLYVGANYEQYF. CDR3 in DNA: TGTGCCAGCAGCCTCTATGTGGGGGCCAACTACGAGCAGTACTTC.

Concerning this clone itself: The identical CDR3 is also encoded by other nucleotide sequences in the sample. This rearrangement joins TRBV5-1 to TRBJ2-7; weak D call: TRBD1 (6 bases). The CDR3 runs to 15 residues. Germline V gene lookup returns CDR1 SGHRS and CDR2 YFSETQ. The germline V and J ends were trimmed by 0 bases and 0 bases, with 10 bases remaining between them. The CDR3 here is CASSLGGLPSYEQYF. In DNA, the CDR3 is TGCGCCAGCAGCTTGGGGGGGCTCCCCTCCTACGAGCAGTACTTC. The full variable domain, with the rest looked up from reference TRBV5-1 and TRBJ2-7, is KAGVTQTPRYLIKTRGQQVTLSCSPISGHRSVSWYQQTPGQGLQFLFEYFSETQRNKGNFPGRFSGRQFSNSRSEMNVSTLELGDSALYLCASSLGGLPSYEQYFGPGTRLTVT.

This clone was seen once. J is TRBJ1-3 and V is TRBV28; D gene uncertain. Germline loops: CDR1 MDHEN, CDR2 SYDVKM. There are 18 residues in the CDR3. V was clipped by 1 base and J by 0 bases, with 16 bases between them. The CDR3 loop is CASSLFSFGRNSGNTIYF. The CDR3 DNA follows: TGTGCCAGCAGTTTATTCTCTTTCGGGCGAAACTCTGGAAACACCATATATTTT.

V usage is TRBV27 and J usage is TRBJ2-1; 9 bases map to TRBD2. This CDR3 contains 15 residues. CDR1 is MNHEY, CDR2 SMNVEV, per germline (reference sequence). J gave up 7 bases and V 5 bases, and 9 bases lay outside the gene matches. CDR3 bases: TGTGCCAGCAGTCCGGGGCGGGGGGGCAGTAATGAGCAGTTCTTC. Translating gives CASSPGRGGSNEQFF.

The chain joins TRBV11-3 to TRBJ2-7, with 11 bases lining up with TRBD2. Germline assignment: CDR1 SGHNT and CDR2 YENEEA. The V and J ends lost 5 bases and 6 bases, in that order; junction bases with no gene match: 3. There are 13 residues in the CDR3. The CDR3 sequence is CASSLAGGGEQYF. The CDR3 DNA reads as TGTGCCAGCAGCCTAGCGGGAGGTGGCGAGCAGTACTTC.

The CDR3 reads CASSSRMTSDHEQYF. CDR3 nucleotide sequence: TGTGCCAGCAGCTCCCGCATGACTAGCGATCACGAGCAGTACTTC. V gene TRBV7-2 combines with J gene TRBJ2-7; 8 bases line up with TRBD2. Germline values: CDR1 SGHTA, CDR2 FQGNSA. This CDR3 contains 15 residues. V dropped 4 bases and J dropped 5; count of bases not matched to a gene: 10.

This chain uses TRBV2 with TRBJ2-7, with unresolved D. CDR1 SNHLY and CDR2 FYNNEI come from the germline V gene. Deletions cut 2 bases from V and 9 bases from J, with 17 bases between. The CDR3 runs 14 residues. The chain's CDR3 is CASSETQGTPPQYF. The CDR3 DNA reads as TGTGCCAGCAGTGAAACTCAAGGAACCCCCCCGCAGTACTTC. The complete variable domain, with remaining parts taken from reference TRBV2 and TRBJ2-7, reads EPEVTQTPSHQVTQMGQEVILRCVPISNHLYFYWYRQILGQKVEFLVSFYNNEISEKSEIFDDQFSVERPDGSNFTLKIRSTKLEDSAMYFCASSETQGTPPQYFGPGTRLTVT.

The rearrangement joins TRBV19 to TRBJ1-6; D perhaps matches TRBD1 (5 bases). Germline V gene lookup returns CDR1 LNHDA and CDR2 SQIVND (reference sequence). The CDR3 is 14 residues long. Trimming shortened V by 3 bases and J by 7 bases, and 10 bases separated the two germline ends. The CDR3 coding sequence is TGTGCCAGTAGTATCCGGGGCCAGAATTCACCCCTCCACTTT. Protein: CASSIRGQNSPLHF.

This chain uses TRBV11-1 with TRBJ2-5; D gene uncertain. In germline, CDR1 is SGHAT, CDR2 FQDESV (reference sequence). V was pared by 2 bases and J by 7 bases, with 14 bases between. CDR3 length: 14 residues. The CDR3 loop is CASSLSRGVGTQYF. CDR3 nucleotides: TGTGCCAGCAGCTTATCAAGAGGTGTTGGGACCCAGTACTTC.

The sample holds one count of this clone. CDR3 sequence (DNA): TGTGCCAGCAGTTACAATGGGGACACTGAAGCTTTCTTT. Protein sequence: CASSYNGDTEAFF. The chain couples TRBV6-6 to TRBJ1-1, with D uncertain. This CDR3 is 13 amino acids long. Germline V gene lookup returns CDR1 MNHNY and CDR2 SVGAGI (reference sequence). Trimming removed 2 bases at V and 3 bases at J, with 7 bases between.

The chain employs TRBV7-3 and TRBJ2-2; 7 nucleotides agree with TRBD1. The germline V gene encodes CDR1 SGHTA and CDR2 FQGTGA. The CDR3 is 15 residues long. The V and J ends lost 5 bases and 5 bases, in that order; junction bases with no gene match: 8. CDR3 sequence: CASSAAGTATGELFF. The CDR3 nucleotides read TGTGCCAGCAGCGCGGCCGGGACAGCTACCGGGGAGCTGTTTTTT.

The chain has TRBV7-2 and TRBJ1-5; 8 bases map to TRBD1. Unmatched junction bases numbered 10, after V lost 6 bases and J lost 6 bases. Germline V gene lookup returns CDR1 SGHTA and CDR2 FQGNSA. This CDR3 is built from 15 residues. The CDR3 here is CASSRRQGTSQPQHF. Written as DNA, the CDR3 is TGTGCCAGCAGTCGGCGACAGGGGACTAGTCAGCCCCAGCATTTT.

The rearrangement uses TRBV10-3 and TRBJ2-5, with TRBD1 matching over 10 bases. There are 15 residues in the CDR3. Germline-derived CDR1 and CDR2 are ENHRY and SYGVKD. J lost 5 bases, V lost 4 bases, and 7 bases had no gene match. CDR3 sequence (DNA): TGTGCCATCAGTGCCTTGACAGGGGGCGGTGAGACCCAGTACTTC. Translation: CAISALTGGGETQYF.

The rearrangement links TRBV7-9 to TRBJ2-3, with D possibly matching TRBD2 (5 bases). Trimming took off 2 bases at V and 14 bases at J, with 11 bases between the two ends. The CDR3 loop spans 11 amino acids. Germline V CDR1 and CDR2: SEHNR, FQNEAQ (reference sequence). The CDR3 here is CASSLSGYSYF. CDR3 DNA sequence: TGTGCCAGCAGCTTATCGGGGTACTCGTATTTT.